Shown below are 21 T cell receptor beta chains from a single sample sequenced in a study of shared clonotypes between healthy human individuals. Generated by immunoSEQ multiplex PCR, the TCRdb table keeps only in-frame clones and is missing some. The profile shows about 110,000 clones, roughly 70% of them singletons. The source material was memory CD8+ T cells sorted from blood. Stated subset: CD45RO+ cells pooled with CCR7-negative TemRA cells. The source of these receptors is a woman aged 25-40 years in good health.

This clone has more than one count but fewer than ten. This chain connects TRBV28 to TRBJ2-6; D gene ambiguous. Trimming pared 10 bases from V and 2 bases from J, leaving 12 bases between. The V gene's germline CDR1 is MDHEN and CDR2 SYDVKM. The CDR3 length is 14 residues. CDR3 sequence (DNA): TGTGCCACCCCGTCTTTCCCTGGGGCCAACGTCCTGACTTTC. This gives the protein CATPSFPGANVLTF.

Note on this clone: Given a much more abundant clone one base away, this may be a read error. The chain is built from TRBV9 and TRBJ2-7, with 7 nucleotides matching TRBD1. Germline values: CDR1 SGDLS, CDR2 YYNGEE. The ends lost 0 bases at V and 2 bases at J; junction bases unmatched: 5. This CDR3 is built from 15 residues. CDR3: CASSVARDSPYEQYF. CDR3 coding DNA: TGTGCCAGCAGCGTAGCCCGGGACAGCCCCTACGAGCAGTACTTC.

Concerning this clone: A read error is likely here: a far larger clone is one base away. The same CDR3 arises from other DNA sequences in this sample as well. The CDR3 is CASSPDWTATSHEQYF. CDR3 sequence (DNA): TGTGCCAGCAGCCCAGATTGGACAGCCACTTCTCACGAGCAGTACTTC. This chain joins TRBV4-2 and TRBJ2-7, with D perhaps matching TRBD1 (6 bases). The CDR3 consists of 16 residues. Trimming pared 4 bases from V and 5 bases from J, leaving 21 bases between. Germline CDR1 and CDR2: LGHNA and YNFKEQ.

This clone was seen more than once but under ten times. The rearrangement uses TRBV7-9 and TRBJ2-7, with TRBD1 identical over 8 bases. Germline loops: CDR1 SEHNR, CDR2 FQNEAQ (reference sequence). V lost 5 bases and J lost 5; bases outside the gene matches: 17. This CDR3 is 17 amino acids long. CDR3 DNA: TGTGCCAGCAGCCCCCCCACTTACCGACAGGGGAGGCACGAGCAGTACTTC. Its translation: CASSPPTYRQGRHEQYF.

V gene TRBV19 combines with J gene TRBJ2-3; maybe TRBD2 (5 bases). The germline CDR1 and CDR2 sequences are LNHDA and SQIVND (reference sequence). Trimming took 8 bases from V and 2 from J, leaving 17 bases between them. The CDR3 covers 15 residues. The CDR3 nucleotides read TGTGCCAGTGGGCAGAGGACTGACCCCACAGATACGCAGTATTTT. This gives the protein CASGQRTDPTDTQYF. The full variable domain, with the rest looked up from reference TRBV19 and TRBJ2-3, is DGGITQSPKYLFRKEGQNVTLSCEQNLNHDAMYWYRQDPGQGLRLIYYSQIVNDFQKGDIAEGYSVSREKKESFPLTVTSAQKNPTAFYLCASGQRTDPTDTQYFGPGTRLTVL.

This clone was seen a few times. This rearrangement joins TRBV6-1 to TRBJ2-7; TRBD2 agrees at 12 bases. The CDR3 contains 15 residues. Trimming took 2 bases from V and 4 from J; bases not matched to a gene: 3. Germline values: CDR1 MNHNS, CDR2 SASEGT. The DNA for the CDR3 is TGTGCCAGCAGTGAAAGAACTAGCGGGGGGTACGAGCAGTACTTC. Translation: CASSERTSGGYEQYF.

This clone was detected a few times. The chain is built from TRBV25-1 and TRBJ2-5; D unresolved. The CDR3 runs to 15 residues. CDR1 is MGHDK, CDR2 SYGVNS, per germline. Deletions cut 1 base from V and 5 bases from J, with 14 bases between. This chain's CDR3 is CASSESLEPRETQYF. The CDR3 DNA follows: TGTGCCAGCAGTGAATCCCTAGAACCCCGGGAGACCCAGTACTTC.

This chain connects TRBV10-3 to TRBJ2-4, with no clear D. Trimming removed 4 bases at V and 0 bases at J, with 10 bases between. The germline V gene encodes CDR1 ENHRY and CDR2 SYGVKD. The length of the CDR3 is 15 residues. The CDR3 DNA sequence: TGTGCCATCAGTGTCTCCCGTTCAGCCAAAAACATTCAGTACTTC. Its translation is CAISVSRSAKNIQYF.

The rearrangement links TRBV21-1 to TRBJ2-2. TRBV21-1 is a documented pseudogene. There are 16 residues in the CDR3. The CDR3 loop reads CASSKRGASCTGELFF. CDR3 DNA sequence: TGTGCCAGCAGCAAAAGGGGGGCTAGCTGCACCGGGGAGCTGTTTTTT.

This clone occurred a few times. V usage is TRBV19 and J usage is TRBJ2-6; 9 nucleotides agree with TRBD1. Germline V gene data show CDR1 as LNHDA and CDR2 as SQIVND (reference sequence). The junction had 12 bases not matched to a gene; V was cut back by 3 bases and J by 12 bases. The CDR3 extends over 16 amino acids. CDR3 coding DNA: TGTGCCAGTAGTATGAACCTGGGACAGGGCTACACCGTCCTGACTTTC. Translated: CASSMNLGQGYTVLTF.

The rearrangement links TRBV7-6 to TRBJ2-7, with D tentatively TRBD1 (5 bases). The germline V gene encodes CDR1 SGHVS and CDR2 FNYEAQ. The CDR3 is 13 residues long. Trimming shortened V by 5 bases and J by 2 bases, and 10 bases separated the two germline ends. The CDR3 sequence: CASSPQGTYEQYF. The CDR3 DNA follows: TGTGCCAGCAGCCCGCAGGGCACCTACGAGCAGTACTTC.

The chain combines TRBV6-4 with TRBJ2-1, with D possibly matching TRBD1 (6 bases). V was clipped by 0 bases and J by 5 bases, with 14 bases between them. The germline V gene has CDR1 MRHNA and CDR2 SNTAGT. This CDR3 has 16 amino acids. CDR3 in DNA: TGTGCCAGCAGTGACTCGGCAGGGGTAGGTAACAATGAGCAGTTCTTC. As protein: CASSDSAGVGNNEQFF.

The chain employs TRBV19 and TRBJ2-6; 10 positions match TRBD1. The CDR3 has 11 amino acids. J lost 14 bases, V lost 9 bases, and 4 bases had no gene match. Per the germline V gene, CDR1 is LNHDA and CDR2 is SQIVND (reference sequence). CDR3 bases: TGTGCCAGCGGACAGGGGGGTTTCCTGACTTTC. It translates to CASGQGGFLTF.

In DNA form, the CDR3 reads TGCAGTGCTAGTATTTACGAGCAGTACTTC. Translation: CSASIYEQYF. This rearrangement joins TRBV20-1 to TRBJ2-7; D is unresolved. CDR1 is DFQATT, CDR2 SNEGSKA, per germline (reference sequence). Trimming pared 3 bases from V and 4 bases from J, leaving 4 bases between. This CDR3 is 10 amino acids long.

This sequence joins TRBV5-1 and TRBJ2-7, with D possibly called TRBD1 or TRBD2 (5 bases each). This CDR3 has 15 residues. The germline V gene encodes CDR1 SGHRS and CDR2 YFSETQ. V gave up 3 bases and J gave up 6 bases, with 19 bases separating them. This CDR3 reads CASSSARTRGVEQYF. CDR3 bases: TGCGCCAGCAGCTCCGCTAGAACCCGGGGCGTCGAGCAGTACTTC.

The chain couples TRBV13 to TRBJ2-7; no reliable D call. Germline V CDR1 and CDR2: PRHDT, FYEKMQ (reference sequence). V lost 5 bases to trimming and J lost 2 bases, with 7 bases between them. The CDR3 totals 12 residues. The CDR3, as DNA: TGTGCCAGCAGCATGAAGCCCTACGAGCAGTACTTC. Amino acids: CASSMKPYEQYF.

The chain employs TRBV5-1 and TRBJ2-7; 8 bases agree with TRBD2. After removal of 0 bases from V and 2 bases from J, the junction contained 4 bases not matched to a gene. CDR1 and CDR2 (germline): SGHRS, YFSETQ. The length of the CDR3 is 15 residues. The chain's CDR3 is CASSLGPGGAYEQYF. As DNA, the CDR3 is TGCGCCAGCAGCTTGGGCCCCGGGGGGGCCTACGAGCAGTACTTC.

This clone was seen many times. The V gene is TRBV29-1, the J gene TRBJ2-1, with 10 bases identical to TRBD1. V was clipped by 6 bases and J by 4 bases; unmatched bases: 6. CDR3 length equals 14 residues. CDR1 is SQVTM and CDR2 is ANQGSEA in the germline V gene. The CDR3 coding sequence is TGCAGCGTCGCAGGACAGGGGGTTTACAATGAGCAGTTCTTC. Protein: CSVAGQGVYNEQFF.

V usage is TRBV6-6 and J usage is TRBJ1-1, with TRBD1 matching 9 bases. This CDR3 is built from 14 residues. Germline V gene data show CDR1 as MNHNY and CDR2 as SVGAGI (reference sequence). Trimming took 2 bases from V and 6 from J; bases not matched to a gene: 4. CDR3 amino acids: CASSYVTGGAEAFF. CDR3 bases: TGTGCCAGCAGTTACGTGACAGGGGGGGCTGAAGCTTTCTTT.

As to this clone: A far larger clone is a single base away, which makes a read error likely. Different DNA sequences within this sample yield the same CDR3. The V call is TRBV11-2, the J call TRBJ1-2, with D unresolved. The CDR3 has 13 residues. CDR1 is SGHAT and CDR2 is FQNNGV in the germline V gene. CDR3: CASSLGRSHGYTF. CDR3 nucleotide sequence: TGTGCCAGTAGCTTAGGCAGGTCCCATGGCTACACCTTC.

The chain couples TRBV2 to TRBJ1-5; 7 bases agree with TRBD1. This CDR3 spans 16 amino acids. The germline V gene has CDR1 SNHLY and CDR2 FYNNEI. J gave up 4 bases and V 4 bases, and 10 bases lay outside the gene matches. The CDR3 DNA reads TGTGCCAGCAGTGCTAATTCTAGACAGGGAAATCAGCCCCAGCATTTT. This codes for CASSANSRQGNQPQHF.